Reported below is one T cell receptor beta chain. The target antigen is unknown. At one of its ends the junction is not consistent with the germline gene, which may arise from a read error. The germline CDR1 and CDR2 sequences are SGHTA and FQGNSA. The CDR3 covers 13 residues. These data originate in a study of T cell repertoires in cytomegalovirus infection. Study-level results: Carriage of CMV together with the relevant HLA was identifiable through cumulative public TCR beta family frequency. It was HLA-C-restricted CMV-specific TCR beta clonotypes that dominated the response ex vivo.

TCRdb ran MiXCR on the reads and lists one entry per CDR3 protein. The sample records over 95,000 distinct CDR3 sequences, more than 30% being singletons. The rearrangement links TRBV7-2 to TRBJ1-1; maybe TRBD1 (6 bases). This specimen was CD8+ T cells from cultured PBMCs, taken from culture after CMV antigen stimulation. The sequence was collected from a human donor in good health (CMV status not recorded). Some clones in this sample may be carry-over from other donors' samples. The CDR3 DNA is TGTGCCAGCGGCTTAGAATTCCAGGGGGAAGCTTTCTTT. This translates into CASGLEFQGEAFF.